This entry features one T cell receptor beta chain sequence. This clonotype has at least ten counts. Its binding antigen is unknown. Base qualities are not recorded, but no much larger clone differs from it by a single base. These data are taken from a study of breast tumors, draining lymph nodes, adjacent tissues (dated by TCRdb to 2016 to 2017). Background on the whole study: Breast cancer patients provided tumor, adjacent nontumor tissue and axillary lymph nodes, and the study compared the TCR beta repertoires across these three sources. The study was designed to assess the relationships and possible T-cell exchange between tumor, surrounding tissue and draining lymph node repertoires in human breast cancer. The investigation overall reported the following: The conclusion that tumor T cells originate in lymph nodes was presented as consistent with a hypothesis rather than as directly demonstrated. T-cell repertoire diversity in tumors was found to be lower than in lymph nodes but higher than in nontumor tissue, and preferential V and J gene usage was observed. The data were considered consistent with most tumor T cells being derived from the lymph node and subsequently expanding within tumor tissue. Tumor and nontumor tissue repertoires were found to be significantly more similar in luminal-like than in basal-like breast cancer.

The lymph node samples were taken from the axillary draining lymph nodes of breast cancer patients. In the germline V gene (reference sequence), CDR1 corresponds to DFQATT and CDR2 to SNEGSKA. V and J are trimmed by 5 bases and 1 base, and the gene matches miss 5 bases of the junction. Its CDR3 holds 14 amino acids, cysteine through phenylalanine. Just CDR3 DNA is preserved here, 42 bases in frame from base 1. Instrument on record: Illumina HiSeq 2000. TCR beta chain libraries were generated through multiplex PCR amplification. The amplified TCR beta chain products were analyzed by high-throughput sequencing. Clones were called with MiXCR by TCRdb after fastp trimmed the public reads at Q25, and only in-frame beta chains were retained. Entries are consolidated by CDR3 protein sequence, retaining the most common genes and DNA. This sample has 150,000 to 200,000 distinct CDR3 sequences in its table, and approximately 33% of those were observed once. The ten largest clones take up 4% to 5.5% of the sample.

The sequencing sample was made of axillary lymph node tissue. The TCR originated in a female donor with breast cancer. Some clones in this sample may be carry-over from other donors' samples. The chain uses TRBV20-1 and TRBJ2-7; a stretch of 10 junction bases matches TRBD2. This receptor carries the CDR3 CSAPSGSGSYEQYF. The DNA is as follows: TGCAGTGCTCCTAGCGGGAGTGGGTCCTACGAGCAGTACTTC.